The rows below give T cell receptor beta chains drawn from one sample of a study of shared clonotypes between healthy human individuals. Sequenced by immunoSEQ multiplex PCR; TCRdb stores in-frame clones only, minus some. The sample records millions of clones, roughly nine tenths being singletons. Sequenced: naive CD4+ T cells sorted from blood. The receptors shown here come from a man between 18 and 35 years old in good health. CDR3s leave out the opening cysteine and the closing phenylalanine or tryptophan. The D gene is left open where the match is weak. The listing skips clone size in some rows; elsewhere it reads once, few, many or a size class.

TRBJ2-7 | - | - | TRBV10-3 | AISESGTLPYEQY
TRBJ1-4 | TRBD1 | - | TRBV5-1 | ASSHGQGSEKLF
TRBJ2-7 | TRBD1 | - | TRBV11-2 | ASSPGTGGLYEQY
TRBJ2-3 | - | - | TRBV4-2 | ASSTGTDTQY
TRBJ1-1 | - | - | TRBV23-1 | ASSFAAMVVNTEAF
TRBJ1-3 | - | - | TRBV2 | ASSTTDLAGNTIY
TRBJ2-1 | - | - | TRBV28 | ASRSTGRGNEQF
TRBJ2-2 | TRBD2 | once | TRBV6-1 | ASRELAGGPTGELF
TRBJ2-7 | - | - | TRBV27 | ASSLKIGGSYEQY
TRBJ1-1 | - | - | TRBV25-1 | ASSAPGLNTEAF
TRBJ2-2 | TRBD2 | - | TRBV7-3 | ASSLSGWTSGGLHTGELF
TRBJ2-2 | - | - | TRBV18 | ASSLGLNTGELF
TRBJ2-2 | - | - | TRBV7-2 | ASSPRGGSNTGELF
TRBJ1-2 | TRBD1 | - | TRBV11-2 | ASSPRTGGDGYT
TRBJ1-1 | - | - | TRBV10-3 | AISGRWGGDTEAF
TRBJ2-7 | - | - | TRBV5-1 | ASRPRELNSYEQY
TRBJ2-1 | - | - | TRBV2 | ASRYAQGSNEQF
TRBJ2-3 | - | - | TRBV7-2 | ASSSRTDFTDTQY